This T cell receptor beta chain was retrieved from a study of lymphopenia after photon versus proton radiotherapy. Broader study findings: Relative stability marked proton patients; photon patients lost diversity and naive cells. Authors raise, but do not show, better survival with proton therapy.

Clones were read by immunoSEQ multiplex PCR, and TCRdb kept only the in-frame ones, dropping some. This repertoire shows around 70,000 clones, around 92% found once; its top ten account for 2.2%. This clone was seen a handful of times. The antigen is unknown. CDR3 length equals 14 residues. Germline V gene sequence: CDR1 MDHEN, CDR2 SYDVKM. V was cut by 1 base and J by 3 bases, with 7 bases left in between. This sequence was found in a woman aged 35 to 49 with cholangiocarcinoma. The rearrangement uses TRBV28 and TRBJ1-5, with D unresolved. Specimen: peripheral blood, collected from a patient treated with photon-based radiotherapy. CDR3 DNA sequence: TGTGCCAGCAGTTTATCGGGGATCAATCAGCCCCAGCATTTT. Its translation is CASSLSGINQPQHF.